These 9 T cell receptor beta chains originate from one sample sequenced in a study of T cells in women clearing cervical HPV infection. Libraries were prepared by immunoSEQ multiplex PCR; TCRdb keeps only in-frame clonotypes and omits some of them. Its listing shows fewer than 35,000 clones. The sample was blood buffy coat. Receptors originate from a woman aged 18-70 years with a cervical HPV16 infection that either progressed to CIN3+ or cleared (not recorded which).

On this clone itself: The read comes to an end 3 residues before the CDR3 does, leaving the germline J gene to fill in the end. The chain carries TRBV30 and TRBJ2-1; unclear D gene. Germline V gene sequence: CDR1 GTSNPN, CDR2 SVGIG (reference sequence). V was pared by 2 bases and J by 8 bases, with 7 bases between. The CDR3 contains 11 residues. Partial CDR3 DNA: TGTGCCTGGAGTAATCTTCATGAG. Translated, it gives CAWSNLHE. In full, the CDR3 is CAWSNLHEQFF.

The CDR3 reads CSVTTGTGIYF. CDR3 DNA, as far as it was read: TGCAGCGTTACTACCGGGACAGGG. V usage is TRBV29-1 and J usage is TRBJ1-3, with 9 nucleotides matching TRBD1. The read halts 3 residues ahead of the CDR3 end, with the missing end drawn from the germline J gene. Germline V gene sequence: CDR1 SQVTM, CDR2 ANQGSEA. The length of the CDR3 is 11 residues.

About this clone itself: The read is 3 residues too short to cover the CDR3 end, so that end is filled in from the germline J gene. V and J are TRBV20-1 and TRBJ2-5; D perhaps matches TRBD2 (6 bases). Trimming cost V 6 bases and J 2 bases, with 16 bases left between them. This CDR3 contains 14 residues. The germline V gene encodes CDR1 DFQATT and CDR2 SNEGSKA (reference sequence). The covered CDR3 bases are TGCAGTGCCAACGATCTAGCGTCACAAGAGACC. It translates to CSANDLASQET. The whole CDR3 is CSANDLASQETQYF.

The CDR3 here is CASSWVGGYTF. The CDR3 DNA, read in part, is TGTGCCAGCAGCTGGGTAGGGGGC. The chain is built from TRBV5-6 and TRBJ1-2; no definite D call. Read data end 3 residues before the CDR3 end; the end is taken from the germline J gene. This CDR3 is 11 amino acids long. Germline V gene sequence: CDR1 SGHDT, CDR2 YYEEEE.

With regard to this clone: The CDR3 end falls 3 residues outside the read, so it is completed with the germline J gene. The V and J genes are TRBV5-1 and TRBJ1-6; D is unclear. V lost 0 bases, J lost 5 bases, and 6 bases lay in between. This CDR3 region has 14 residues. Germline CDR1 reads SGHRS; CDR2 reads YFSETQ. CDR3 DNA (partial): TGCGCCAGCAGCTTGGGGAGGGATAATTCACCC. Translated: CASSLGRDNSP. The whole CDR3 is CASSLGRDNSPLHF. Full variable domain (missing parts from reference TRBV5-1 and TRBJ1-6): KAGVTQTPRYLIKTRGQQVTLSCSPISGHRSVSWYQQTPGQGLQFLFEYFSETQRNKGNFPGRFSGRQFSNSRSEMNVSTLELGDSALYLCASSLGRDNSPLHFGNGTRLTVT.

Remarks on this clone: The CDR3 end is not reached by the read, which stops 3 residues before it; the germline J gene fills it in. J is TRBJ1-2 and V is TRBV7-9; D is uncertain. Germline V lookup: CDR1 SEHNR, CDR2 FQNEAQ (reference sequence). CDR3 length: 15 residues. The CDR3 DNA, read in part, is TGTGCCAGCAGGAATCTCCCCCCAGAATCCAATGAC. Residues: CASRNLPPESND. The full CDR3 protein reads CASRNLPPESNDYTF.

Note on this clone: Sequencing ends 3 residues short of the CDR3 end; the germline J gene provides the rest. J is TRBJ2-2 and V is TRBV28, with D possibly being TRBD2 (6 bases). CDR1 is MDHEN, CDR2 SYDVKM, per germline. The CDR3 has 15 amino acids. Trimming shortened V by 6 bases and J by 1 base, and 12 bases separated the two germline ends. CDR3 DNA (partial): TGTGCCAGCAGATCACCGGGACTGAACACCGGGGAG. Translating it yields CASRSPGLNTGE. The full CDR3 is CASRSPGLNTGELFF.

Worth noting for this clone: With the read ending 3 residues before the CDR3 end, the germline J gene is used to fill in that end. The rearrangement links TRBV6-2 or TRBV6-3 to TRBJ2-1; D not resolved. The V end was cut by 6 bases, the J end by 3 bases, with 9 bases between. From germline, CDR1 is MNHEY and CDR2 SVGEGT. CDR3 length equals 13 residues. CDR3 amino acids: CASRDTNYNEQFF. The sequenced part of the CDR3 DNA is TGTGCCAGCAGAGATACTAACTACAATGAG.

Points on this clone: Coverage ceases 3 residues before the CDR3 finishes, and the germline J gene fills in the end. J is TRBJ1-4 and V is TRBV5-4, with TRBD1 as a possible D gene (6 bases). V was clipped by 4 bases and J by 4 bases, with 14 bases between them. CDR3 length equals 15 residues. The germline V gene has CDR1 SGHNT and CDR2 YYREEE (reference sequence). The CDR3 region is CASSRAGTNNEKLFF. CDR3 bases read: TGTGCCAGCAGCCGAGCCGGGACAAATAATGAAAAA.